This T cell receptor (beta chain) was observed in a study of cytomegalovirus exposure and HLA in healthy donors. The study's findings and limits: Specificity of three CMV-associated chains for CMV antigens was verified in vitro. Common viral pathogens seemed to be connected with several of the most significant clusters, according to a later analysis. Associated with HLA alleles at 0.05 false discovery rate in a later analysis were around 15,000 TCR beta sequences. Researchers catalogued 164 TCR beta chains as cytomegalovirus-associated.

The PCR had 60 Vbeta and 13 Jbeta primers. TCRdb's copy holds only in-frame clones and misses some; the assay was immunoSEQ multiplex PCR. This repertoire includes 75,000 to 90,000 clones. The germline CDR1 and CDR2 sequences are SEHNR and FQNEAQ (reference sequence). The CDR3 contains 15 residues. V was pared by 4 bases and J by 6 bases, with 10 bases of the junction left unmatched. As to this clone: The antigen remains unidentified.

The clonotype was recovered from a woman aged 60 to 75 in good health and CMV-seronegative. The V gene is TRBV7-9, the J gene TRBJ1-2, with 8 bases aligning to TRBD1. The material sequenced was PBMCs. Here the CDR3 reads CASSSFNQGANGYTF. CDR3 DNA sequence: TGTGCCAGCAGCTCATTTAACCAGGGGGCGAATGGCTACACCTTC. The whole variable domain, remainder taken from reference TRBV7-9 and TRBJ1-2, is DTGVSQNPRHKITKRGQNVTFRCDPISEHNRLYWYRQTLGQGPEFLTYFQNEAQLEKSRLLSDRFSAERPKGSFSTLEIQRTEQGDSAMYLCASSSFNQGANGYTFGSGTRLTVV.